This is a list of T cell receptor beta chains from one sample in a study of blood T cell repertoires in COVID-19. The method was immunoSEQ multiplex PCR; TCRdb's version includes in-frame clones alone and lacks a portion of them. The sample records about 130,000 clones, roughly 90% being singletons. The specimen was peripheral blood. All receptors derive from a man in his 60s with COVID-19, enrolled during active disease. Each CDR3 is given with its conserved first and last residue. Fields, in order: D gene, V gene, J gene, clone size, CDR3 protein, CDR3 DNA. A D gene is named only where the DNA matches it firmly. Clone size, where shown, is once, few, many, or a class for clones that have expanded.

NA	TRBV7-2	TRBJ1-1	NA	CASSLAAAENTEAFF	TGTGCCAGCAGCTTAGCGGCGGCCGAGAACACTGAAGCTTTCTTT
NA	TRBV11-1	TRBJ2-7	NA	CASSSPGSLYEQYF	TGTGCCAGCAGCTCACCGGGATCCCTCTACGAGCAGTACTTC
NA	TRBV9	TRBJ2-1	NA	CASSVVVAYNEQFF	TGTGCCAGCAGCGTAGTGGTAGCCTACAATGAGCAGTTCTTC
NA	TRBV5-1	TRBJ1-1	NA	CASSLFGGTEAFF	TGCGCCAGCAGCTTGTTCGGGGGGACTGAAGCTTTCTTT
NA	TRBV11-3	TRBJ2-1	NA	CASSPKGTFSYNEQFF	TGTGCCAGCAGCCCGAAAGGGACTTTCTCCTACAATGAGCAGTTCTTC
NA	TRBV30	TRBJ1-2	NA	CAWSVLYGYTF	TGTGCCTGGAGTGTCTTGTATGGCTACACCTTC
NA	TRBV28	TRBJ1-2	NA	CASSLSGFYGYTF	TGTGCCAGCAGTTTATCCGGGTTTTATGGCTACACCTTC
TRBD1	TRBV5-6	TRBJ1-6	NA	CASSLGRGDNSPLHF	TGTGCCAGCAGCTTGGGCAGGGGGGATAATTCACCCCTCCACTTT
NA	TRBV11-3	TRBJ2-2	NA	CASSLGIADHTGELFF	TGTGCCAGCAGCTTAGGAATAGCGGACCACACCGGGGAGCTGTTTTTT
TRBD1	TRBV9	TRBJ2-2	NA	CASSPRQGGTGELFF	TGTGCCAGCAGCCCCAGACAGGGTGGAACCGGGGAGCTGTTTTTT
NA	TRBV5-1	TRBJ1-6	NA	CASSLRGAGQGEDSPLHF	TGCGCCAGCAGCTTAAGAGGGGCGGGCCAAGGGGAGGATTCACCCCTCCACTTT
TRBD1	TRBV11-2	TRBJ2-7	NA	CASSLLQGLYEQYF	TGTGCCAGCAGCTTACTACAGGGGCTCTACGAGCAGTACTTC
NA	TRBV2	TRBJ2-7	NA	CASSAGSYEQYF	TGTGCCAGCAGTGCAGGATCCTACGAGCAGTACTTC
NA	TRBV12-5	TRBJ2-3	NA	CASGSSRDSLGDTQYF	TGTGCTAGTGGTTCCTCCAGAGACTCGCTAGGAGATACGCAGTATTTT
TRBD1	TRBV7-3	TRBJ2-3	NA	CASSLEGASTDTQYF	TGTGCCAGCAGCTTAGAGGGGGCGAGCACAGATACGCAGTATTTT
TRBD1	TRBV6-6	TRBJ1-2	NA	CASSSSQGDLYGYTF	TGTGCCAGCAGTAGCTCACAGGGGGATCTCTATGGCTACACCTTC
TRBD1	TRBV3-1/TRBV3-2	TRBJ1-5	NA	CASSQASPGQGYGSNQPQHF	TGTGCCAGCAGCCAAGCGTCGCCGGGACAGGGCTATGGGAGCAATCAGCCCCAGCATTTT
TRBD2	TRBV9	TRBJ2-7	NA	CASSAGPPSGVYEQYF	TGTGCCAGCAGCGCCGGTCCGCCTAGCGGGGTATACGAGCAGTACTTC
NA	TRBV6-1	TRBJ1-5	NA	CASSERSFGSNQPQHF	TGTGCCAGCAGTGAACGGTCCTTTGGTAGCAATCAGCCCCAGCATTTT
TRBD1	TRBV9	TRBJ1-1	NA	CASSAGTGESNTEAFF	TGTGCCAGCAGCGCGGGGACAGGGGAGTCGAACACTGAAGCTTTCTTT
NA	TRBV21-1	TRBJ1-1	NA	CASSKAPDKAVKAFF	TGTGCCAGCAGCAAAGCGCCTGACAAGGCCGTTAAAGCTTTCTTT
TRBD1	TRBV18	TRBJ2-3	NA	CASSYTTGSLSDTQYF	TGTGCCAGCTCATATACGACAGGGAGTCTTTCAGATACGCAGTATTTT
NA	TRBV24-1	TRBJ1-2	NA	CATSPGDYGYTF	TGTGCCACCAGCCCCGGGGACTATGGCTACACCTTC
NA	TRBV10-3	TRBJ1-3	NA	CAISESTGSGNTIYF	TGTGCCATCAGTGAGTCCACAGGCTCCGGAAACACCATATATTTT
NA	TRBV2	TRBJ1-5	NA	CASSDLTEARTNQPQHF	TGTGCCAGCAGTGATCTGACCGAAGCGCGAACCAATCAGCCCCAGCATTTT
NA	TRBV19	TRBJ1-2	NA	CASSTGPVNYGYTF	TGTGCCAGTAGTACAGGGCCCGTAAACTATGGCTACACCTTC
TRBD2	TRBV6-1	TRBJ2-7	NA	CASSDPGGGYEQYF	TGTGCCAGCAGTGACCCCGGCGGGGGCTACGAGCAGTACTTC
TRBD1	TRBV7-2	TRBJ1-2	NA	CASSYDRGGYGYTF	TGTGCCAGCAGCTATGACAGGGGCGGCTATGGCTACACCTTC
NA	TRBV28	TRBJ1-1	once	CASSAGQGSTEAFF	TGTGCCAGCAGCGCCGGGCAGGGTAGCACTGAAGCTTTCTTT
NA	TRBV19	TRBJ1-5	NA	CASTPGVSGGQPQHF	TGTGCCAGTACCCCCGGGGTATCCGGCGGTCAGCCCCAGCATTTT
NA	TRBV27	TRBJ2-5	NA	CASSLAPTPETQYF	TGTGCCAGCAGTTTGGCTCCAACCCCAGAGACCCAGTACTTC
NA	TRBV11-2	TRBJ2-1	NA	CASSLDTYNEQFF	TGTGCCAGCAGCTTAGACACCTACAATGAGCAGTTCTTC
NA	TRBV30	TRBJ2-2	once	CAWGQYTGELFF	TGTGCCTGGGGACAGTACACCGGGGAGCTGTTTTTT
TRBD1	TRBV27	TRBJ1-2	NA	CASSLGQNYGYTF	TGTGCCAGCAGTTTGGGACAGAACTATGGCTACACCTTC
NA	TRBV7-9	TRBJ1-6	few	CASSPEGSYNSPLHF	TGTGCCAGCAGCCCCGAGGGCTCCTATAATTCACCCCTCCACTTT
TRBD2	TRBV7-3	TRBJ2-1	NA	CASSLVAGAYNEQFF	TGTGCCAGCAGCTTAGTAGCGGGAGCGTACAATGAGCAGTTCTTC
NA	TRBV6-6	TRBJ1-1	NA	CASSYVGAGEAFF	TGTGCCAGCAGTTACGTGGGGGCTGGTGAAGCTTTCTTT
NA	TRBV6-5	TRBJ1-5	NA	CASSPTGYSNQPQHF	TGTGCCAGCAGTCCCACAGGGTATAGCAATCAGCCCCAGCATTTT
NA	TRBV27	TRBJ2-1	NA	CASSPPGTEQFF	TGTGCCAGCAGTCCCCCCGGGACAGAGCAGTTCTTC
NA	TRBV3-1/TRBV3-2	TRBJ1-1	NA	CASSHGGTEAFF	TGTGCCAGCAGCCACGGGGGCACTGAAGCTTTCTTT
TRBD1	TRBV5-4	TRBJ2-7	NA	CASSLVGGQGGYEQYF	TGTGCCAGCAGCTTGGTCGGGGGACAGGGAGGCTACGAGCAGTACTTC
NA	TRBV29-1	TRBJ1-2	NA	CSVEDLWRGEGYTF	TGCAGCGTTGAAGATCTTTGGAGGGGTGAGGGCTACACCTTC
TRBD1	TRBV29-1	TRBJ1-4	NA	CSGGTENEKLFF	TGCAGCGGGGGGACAGAGAATGAAAAACTGTTTTTT
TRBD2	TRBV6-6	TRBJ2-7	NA	CASDSGGFYEQYF	TGTGCCAGTGATAGCGGGGGGTTCTACGAGCAGTACTTC
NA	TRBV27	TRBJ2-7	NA	CASRIGTLTSYEQYF	TGTGCCAGCAGGATTGGGACACTTACCTCCTACGAGCAGTACTTC
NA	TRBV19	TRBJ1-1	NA	CASSIGQMNTEAFF	TGTGCCAGTAGTATTGGACAGATGAACACTGAAGCTTTCTTT
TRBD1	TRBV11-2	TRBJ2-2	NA	CASSLAWPGQGLGGELFF	TGTGCCAGCAGCTTAGCCTGGCCGGGACAGGGATTGGGCGGGGAGCTGTTTTTT
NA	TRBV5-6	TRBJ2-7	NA	CASSLGSQGEQYF	TGTGCCAGCAGCTTGGGCAGTCAGGGGGAGCAGTACTTC
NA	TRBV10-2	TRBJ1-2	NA	CASSEGWGLGYRYTF	TGCGCCAGCAGTGAGGGCTGGGGACTGGGCTATCGCTACACCTTC
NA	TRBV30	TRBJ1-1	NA	CACIQPTEAFF	TGTGCCTGCATACAGCCCACTGAAGCTTTCTTT
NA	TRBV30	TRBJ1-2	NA	CAWSAINEGQGYTF	TGTGCCTGGTCCGCTATAAATGAAGGACAGGGCTACACCTTC
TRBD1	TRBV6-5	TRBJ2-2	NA	CATKQGVSAGELFF	TGTGCCACAAAACAGGGGGTTAGCGCCGGGGAGCTGTTTTTT
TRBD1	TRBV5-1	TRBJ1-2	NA	CASSSGQGSYGYTF	TGCGCCAGCAGCTCGGGACAGGGTTCCTATGGCTACACCTTC
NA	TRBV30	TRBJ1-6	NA	CAWSVRSPLHF	TGTGCCTGGAGTGTCAGGTCACCCCTCCACTTT